Shown below are 14 T cell receptor beta chains from a single sample sequenced in a study of T cells in Graves' hyperthyroidism and ophthalmopathy. TCR beta CDR3 sequences were amplified from RNA transcripts. HTBI primers were the set used in a first-round RT-PCR of the TCR CDR3. TCRdb reprocessed the multiplex PCR reads with MiXCR, giving one entry per CDR3 protein. The data hold roughly 650,000 distinct CDR3 sequences, with about a sixth observed a single time. The sequencing input was blood. The receptors derive from a woman aged 40 to 50 with Graves' ophthalmopathy.

This clonotype has ten or more counts. The CDR3, as DNA: TGTGCCAGCAGTCAGCAGGGGGCCACTCAGCCCCAGCATTTT. As protein: CASSQQGATQPQHF. V and J are TRBV28 and TRBJ1-5; 8 bases align to TRBD1. Germline values: CDR1 MDHEN, CDR2 SYDVKM. V lost 5 bases, J lost 6 bases, and 6 bases stayed unmatched. The length of the CDR3 is 14 residues. The full variable domain, rest sourced from reference TRBV28 and TRBJ1-5, is DVKVTQSSRYLVKRTGEKVFLECVQDMDHENMFWYRQDPGLGLRLIYFSYDVKMKEKGDIPEGYSVSREKKERFSLILESASTNQTSMYLCASSQQGATQPQHFGDGTRLSIL.

This clonotype was counted many times. The rearrangement joins TRBV3-1 to TRBJ1-2, with D perhaps matching TRBD1 (5 bases). The germline V gene encodes CDR1 LGHDT and CDR2 YNNKEL (reference sequence). Trimming cost V 2 bases and J 3 bases, with 13 bases left between them. The CDR3 is made up of 15 amino acids. CDR3 nucleotide sequence: TGTGCCAGCAGCCAAACCGGGCGGGGCTACTATGGCTACACCTTC. Its translation: CASSQTGRGYYGYTF.

This clonotype was seen many times. The chain links TRBV2 to TRBJ2-3; the match to TRBD2 covers 8 bases. Germline loops: CDR1 SNHLY, CDR2 FYNNEI. The CDR3 length is 15 residues. V shed 4 bases, J shed 9 bases, and the junction held 12 bases outside the gene matches. Here the CDR3 DNA reads TGTGCCAGCAGTGGAACTAGCGGCCCCCTTGGCACGCAGTATTTT. Its translation is CASSGTSGPLGTQYF.

This rearrangement joins TRBV7-3 to TRBJ2-3; D is possibly TRBD2 (6 bases). V lost 5 bases to trimming and J lost 3 bases, with 15 bases between them. The CDR3 spans 15 residues. Per the germline V gene, CDR1 is SGHTA and CDR2 is FQGTGA. The CDR3 DNA reads as TGTGCCAGCAGCGCCCACGGCGGGGCTACAGATACGCAGTATTTT. Protein sequence: CASSAHGGATDTQYF.

The table lists this clonotype with a few counts. The V gene is TRBV11-2, the J gene TRBJ2-1, with 9 bases matching TRBD2. This CDR3 comprises 15 residues. Germline CDR1 SGHAT, CDR2 FQNNGV. V lost 6 bases to trimming and J lost 4 bases; unmatched junction nucleotides: 7. CDR3 region: CASRPISGGYNEQFF. CDR3 bases: TGTGCCAGCAGACCCATTAGCGGGGGTTACAATGAGCAGTTCTTC.

This clonotype was seen a few times. V usage is TRBV28 and J usage is TRBJ2-7; D unclear. Germline V gene data show CDR1 as MDHEN and CDR2 as SYDVKM. The CDR3 is made up of 13 amino acids. V gave up 2 bases and J gave up 6 bases, with 11 bases separating them. The CDR3 loop reads CASSLNPGPEQYF. Here the CDR3 DNA reads TGTGCCAGCAGTTTAAATCCCGGCCCCGAGCAGTACTTC.

This clonotype was seen only a few times. J is TRBJ2-1 and V is TRBV4-2, with TRBD2 matching over 10 bases. This CDR3 is built from 15 residues. Trimming cost V 1 base and J 6 bases; bases outside gene matches: 3. Looked up from germline, CDR1 is LGHNA and CDR2 is YNFKEQ. In DNA, the CDR3 is TGTGCCAGCAGCCAAGCCAGCGGGAGGGGCAATGAGCAGTTCTTC. This codes for CASSQASGRGNEQFF.

The gene calls are TRBV19 and TRBJ1-2; no clear D. This CDR3 is 15 amino acids long. Trimming took off 3 bases at V and 6 bases at J, with 17 bases between the two ends. The germline CDR1 and CDR2 sequences are LNHDA and SQIVND (reference sequence). The chain's CDR3 is CASSMASGPRHGYTF. The CDR3 coding sequence is TGTGCCAGTAGTATGGCCTCGGGCCCTCGGCATGGCTACACCTTC.

The J gene is TRBJ1-5, the V gene TRBV24-1; the match to TRBD1 covers 7 bases. CDR3 length: 22 amino acids. J lost 0 bases, V lost 2 bases, and 21 bases had no gene match. Germline CDR1 is KGHDR and CDR2 is SFDVKD. CDR3 in amino acids: CATSDCTHSGQRATYSNQPQHF. In DNA, the CDR3 is TGTGCCACCAGTGATTGCACGCATTCGGGACAGAGAGCTACCTATAGCAATCAGCCCCAGCATTTT.

This clonotype was recorded a few times. V is TRBV6-2 or TRBV6-3 and J is TRBJ1-2; D is unclear. This CDR3 is built from 13 residues. The V gene's germline CDR1 is MNHEY and CDR2 SVGEGT. Between the trimmed V and J ends, which lost 6 bases and 0 bases, there was a span of 8 bases. CDR3 DNA sequence: TGTGCCAGCAGCGATGTTGCTAACTATGGCTACACCTTC. It yields the protein CASSDVANYGYTF.

This clonotype was observed at least ten times. The genes are TRBV11-2 and TRBJ2-1; no clear D gene. The CDR3 contains 15 residues. Trimming took off 5 bases at V and 2 bases at J, with 13 bases between the two ends. CDR1 and CDR2 from the germline V gene are SGHAT and FQNNGV. The CDR3 protein is CASSPIEDPYNEQFF. The CDR3, as DNA: TGTGCCAGCAGCCCGATTGAGGACCCCTACAATGAGCAGTTCTTC.

The rearrangement uses TRBV6-1 and TRBJ1-5; 8 nucleotides match TRBD1. Trimming removed 8 bases from V and 4 bases from J; junction bases left unmatched: 16. Per the germline V gene, CDR1 is MNHNS and CDR2 is SASEGT. The CDR3 is 17 amino acids. The CDR3 region is CASSRSGGRSLNQPQHF. The CDR3 DNA is TGTGCCAGCTCTAGGTCAGGGGGCCGGTCCCTAAATCAGCCCCAGCATTTT.

This clonotype was detected ten times or more. The chain carries TRBV5-1 and TRBJ2-5; 7 bases are a match to TRBD1. Germline V gives CDR1 SGHRS, CDR2 YFSETQ. V was clipped by 0 bases and J by 4 bases; unmatched bases: 3. This CDR3 has 14 amino acids. The CDR3 nucleotides read TGCGCCAGCAGCTTGGAGGGGGCCCGAGAGACCCAGTACTTC. This translates into CASSLEGARETQYF.

CDR3 residues: CASRRRDSDSPLHF. For the CDR3, the DNA is TGTGCCAGCAGAAGGAGGGATTCGGATTCACCCCTCCACTTT. The chain is built from TRBV12-3 or TRBV12-4 and TRBJ1-6; no clear D. V was cut by 6 bases and J by 8 bases, with 14 bases left in between. The CDR3 length is 14 residues.